Following are 28 T cell receptor beta chains from one sample sequenced in a study of blood T cells in healthy people across ages. The second PCR ran roughly 7 to 12 cycles with a sample-barcoded 5' primer and J-beta primers. TCRdb re-analysed the 5' RACE reads in MiXCR, keeping a single row per CDR3 protein. The data show about 1,500,000 distinct CDR3 sequences, 28% seen once. Sequencing input: blood. The receptors were gathered from a woman under 40 in good health.

This clonotype was counted only a few times. J is TRBJ2-7 and V is TRBV9; the match to TRBD2 covers 7 bases. The germline gives CDR1 SGDLS, CDR2 YYNGEE. This CDR3 region has 22 residues. Trimming took 0 bases from V and 2 from J; bases not matched to a gene: 26. The DNA for the CDR3 is TGTGCCAGCAGCGTAGGGTTCCGGGGTAGGGAGGGAAACCGAAGCTTTACCTACGAGCAGTACTTC. Its translation is CASSVGFRGREGNRSFTYEQYF. Full variable domain (remainder filled in from reference TRBV9 and TRBJ2-7): DSGVTQTPKHLITATGQRVTLRCSPRSGDLSVYWYQQSLDQGLQFLIQYYNGEERAKGNILERFSAQQFPDLHSELNLSSLELGDSALYFCASSVGFRGREGNRSFTYEQYFGPGTRLTVT.

There are many counts of this clonotype. This chain links TRBV29-1 with TRBJ2-7, with 8 bases fitting TRBD2. From germline, CDR1 is SQVTM and CDR2 ANQGSEA. The CDR3 is made up of 16 amino acids. Germline trimming cut 4 bases from V and 1 base from J; bases unmatched to any gene: 12. The CDR3 coding sequence is TGCAGCGTTGGACACCCCGGGAGGGGGTCATCCTACGAGCAGTACTTC. Its translation: CSVGHPGRGSSYEQYF.

This clonotype has only a few counts. The chain joins TRBV10-3 to TRBJ1-5; D unresolved. This CDR3 is built from 13 residues. CDR1 and CDR2 from the germline V gene are ENHRY and SYGVKD. V lost 4 bases and J lost 5, with 9 bases in between. For the CDR3, the DNA is TGTGCCATCAGTGCGGATGCCTATCAGCCCCAGCATTTT. Amino acid sequence: CAISADAYQPQHF.

This clonotype was seen a few times. This chain links TRBV7-9 with TRBJ2-6; perhaps TRBD1 as D (7 bases). CDR3 length: 18 residues. Germline V lookup: CDR1 SEHNR, CDR2 FQNEAQ (reference sequence). V lost 5 bases, J lost 0 bases, and 17 bases lay in between. This CDR3 is CASSQLTGTHSGANVLTF. In DNA form, the CDR3 reads TGTGCCAGCAGCCAATTGACAGGGACTCACTCTGGGGCCAACGTCCTGACTTTC.

This clonotype was seen a handful of times. The chain recombines TRBV29-1 with TRBJ1-1, with unresolved D. The V end lost 4 bases, the J end lost 11 bases, and 11 bases lay between the germline ends. CDR1 and CDR2 from the germline V gene are SQVTM and ANQGSEA. The CDR3 loop spans 10 amino acids. CDR3 sequence (DNA): TGCAGCGTTGCAACGATGGAGGCTTTCTTT. This encodes CSVATMEAFF.

The rearrangement links TRBV12-3 or TRBV12-4 to TRBJ2-3; D is unresolved. The CDR3 consists of 14 residues. Trimming cost V 4 bases and J 4 bases, with 12 bases left between them. The DNA for the CDR3 is TGTGCCAGCAGTTGGTCTGCGGCGGCAGATACGCAGTATTTT. It yields the protein CASSWSAAADTQYF.

This clonotype was counted many times. The chain has TRBV5-6 and TRBJ2-3; 10 bases match TRBD1. The trim removed 0 bases at V and 5 bases at J, leaving 3 bases unmatched. The CDR3 is 15 amino acids. In germline, CDR1 is SGHDT, CDR2 YYEEEE. CDR3 amino acids: CASSLATGGQDTQYF. CDR3 in DNA: TGTGCCAGCAGCTTGGCGACAGGGGGCCAAGATACGCAGTATTTT.

In the case of this clonotype: This clone may be a read error of a much larger clone one base away. The chain combines TRBV7-3 with TRBJ2-2; a weak D match, TRBD1 (5 bases). The CDR3 has 13 amino acids. The V gene lost 8 bases and the J gene lost 4 bases, with 11 bases spanning the gap. Germline V gene lookup returns CDR1 SGHTA and CDR2 FQGTGA. CDR3 DNA sequence: TGTGCCAGCGGCCCGCAGGGCACCGGGGAGCTGTTTTTT. Translating gives CASGPQGTGELFF.

Remarks on this clonotype: The junction departs from the called germline gene at one end, perhaps through a read error. This sequence joins TRBV19 and TRBJ1-5, with no clear D. CDR3 length: 14 residues. Germline CDR1 and CDR2: LNHDA and SQIVND (reference sequence). This CDR3 is CASSLLPDNHPQHF. CDR3 DNA sequence: TGTGCCTCATCCCTCCTGCCCGACAATCACCCCCAGCATTTT. Looking up the rest from reference TRBV19 and TRBJ1-5 gives the full variable domain: DGGITQSPKYLFRKEGQNVTLSCEQNLNHDAMYWYRQDPGQGLRLIYYSQIVNDFQKGDIAEGYSVSREKKESFPLTVTSAQKNPTAFYLCASSLLPDNHPQHFGDGTRLSIL.

This clonotype was seen many times. This chain joins TRBV12-3 or TRBV12-4 and TRBJ2-7, with TRBD2 matching 8 bases. The V gene end was trimmed by 4 bases and the J gene end by 1 base; junction bases not matched to a gene: 9. This CDR3 contains 16 residues. The CDR3: CASSSSGAGASYEQYF. The DNA of the CDR3 is TGTGCCAGCAGTTCCTCAGGAGCGGGAGCATCCTACGAGCAGTACTTC.

This rearrangement joins TRBV20-1 to TRBJ2-1; 11 bases align to TRBD2. CDR3 size: 15 residues. CDR1 is DFQATT, CDR2 SNEGSKA, per germline (reference sequence). Unmatched junction bases numbered 14, after V lost 6 bases and J lost 10 bases. The DNA of the CDR3 is TGCAGTGCCGCCACCGGGACTAGCGGAACCTACGAGCAGTTCTTC. The encoded protein is CSAATGTSGTYEQFF.

This clonotype was recorded a few times. The V and J genes are TRBV12-3 or TRBV12-4 and TRBJ2-5; D is undetermined. Trimming cost V 6 bases and J 2 bases, with 10 bases left between them. This CDR3 has 13 residues. CDR3 loop: CASSPRWQETQYF. The CDR3 bases are TGTGCCAGCAGCCCTAGGTGGCAAGAGACCCAGTACTTC.

This clonotype was detected a few times. The chain uses TRBV7-9 and TRBJ2-7; 7 nucleotides line up with TRBD2. The CDR3 has 15 residues. V lost 5 bases and J lost 4; bases outside the gene matches: 11. Per germline, CDR1 SEHNR and CDR2 FQNEAQ (reference sequence). CDR3 region: CASSPPVGGPYEQYF. DNA for the CDR3: TGTGCCAGCAGCCCGCCTGTGGGAGGGCCTTACGAGCAGTACTTC.

CDR3 sequence: CASSLGSRVSGYTF. CDR3 DNA: TGTGCCAGCAGCTTAGGCTCCCGGGTCTCGGGCTACACCTTC. The V call is TRBV7-2, the J call TRBJ1-2; the D is unclear. Trimming left V 1 base short and J 8 bases short, with 14 bases between. The CDR3 spans 14 residues. From germline, CDR1 is SGHTA and CDR2 FQGNSA.

The chain couples TRBV11-2 to TRBJ1-2, with D maybe TRBD1 (5 bases). The CDR3 covers 15 residues. Deletions cut 0 bases from V and 2 bases from J, with 10 bases between. The germline V gene has CDR1 SGHAT and CDR2 FQNNGV. The DNA for the CDR3 is TGTGCCAGCAGCTTAGAGTCCAGGGCGAACTATGGCTACACCTTC. Its translation is CASSLESRANYGYTF.

This clonotype was observed a handful of times. The chain carries TRBV12-3 or TRBV12-4 and TRBJ2-1; a weak D match, TRBD1 (6 bases). The CDR3 has 19 amino acids. V lost 8 bases and J 3 bases, leaving 29 bases between the germline ends. In DNA, the CDR3 is TGTGCCAGCCGATCTTTTCGGGTCGGTCCGAGAGGGGGCTACAATGAGCAGTTCTTC. It codes for CASRSFRVGPRGGYNEQFF.

This clonotype was seen ten or more times. The chain carries TRBV29-1 and TRBJ2-3; the match to TRBD2 covers 10 bases. With V trimmed by 7 bases and J by 6 bases, 7 bases remained unmatched. This CDR3 region has 13 residues. From germline, CDR1 is SQVTM and CDR2 ANQGSEA. CDR3 amino acids: CSESGGASDTQYF. As DNA, the CDR3 is TGCAGCGAAAGCGGGGGGGCCTCTGATACGCAGTATTTT.

This clonotype has at least ten counts. The J gene is TRBJ2-7, the V gene TRBV12-3 or TRBV12-4; D is unresolved. This CDR3 is 13 amino acids long. The V gene lost 6 bases and the J gene lost 3 bases, with 12 bases spanning the gap. The CDR3 region is CASRSSGHYEQYF. The CDR3 bases are TGTGCCAGCAGGTCCAGTGGTCACTACGAGCAGTACTTC.

The rearrangement links TRBV29-1 to TRBJ2-2, with TRBD2 matching 8 bases. The CDR3 is made up of 13 amino acids. The V gene's germline CDR1 is SQVTM and CDR2 ANQGSEA. J gave up 4 bases and V 7 bases, and 5 bases lay outside the gene matches. CDR3 protein: CSGFSGITGELFF. As DNA, the CDR3 is TGCAGCGGATTTAGCGGGATCACCGGGGAGCTGTTTTTT.

This clonotype has just a few counts. DNA for the CDR3: TGCGCCAGCAGCCGGGGGGACTTTTCGCATCAGTTCTTC. This codes for CASSRGDFSHQFF. The J gene is TRBJ2-1, the V gene TRBV5-1; TRBD2 matches 7 bases. The CDR3 contains 13 residues. Germline loops: CDR1 SGHRS, CDR2 YFSETQ. V gave up 4 bases and J gave up 13 bases; unmatched junction bases: 11.

As DNA, the CDR3 is TGCGCCAGCAGTGAGTCCTGGGGGCCAACCTACGAGCAGTACTTC. Translation gives CASSESWGPTYEQYF. This sequence joins TRBV10-2 and TRBJ2-7; tentative D call: TRBD1 (6 bases). Germline V gives CDR1 WSHSY, CDR2 SAAADI. The V and J ends lost 0 bases and 2 bases respectively, with 11 bases between them. The CDR3 runs 15 residues.

This clonotype has just a few counts. The chain combines TRBV20-1 with TRBJ2-1; 12 bases match TRBD2. Germline assignment: CDR1 DFQATT and CDR2 SNEGSKA (reference sequence). After removal of 0 bases from V and 9 bases from J, the junction contained 9 bases not matched to a gene. This CDR3 contains 16 residues. This CDR3 is CSARDQRLAGVGEQFF. CDR3 nucleotides: TGCAGTGCTAGAGATCAACGACTAGCGGGAGTCGGTGAGCAGTTCTTC.

This clonotype appeared a few times. The DNA of the CDR3 is TGTGCCAGCAGTACCCGGAATGGATATGAAGCTTTCTTT. Translated: CASSTRNGYEAFF. V and J are TRBV12-3 or TRBV12-4 and TRBJ1-1; D gene ambiguous. There are 13 residues in the CDR3. V was clipped by 5 bases and J by 7 bases, with 14 bases between them.

This clonotype was observed a few times. The J gene is TRBJ2-1, the V gene TRBV7-2; D is uncertain. Per the germline V gene, CDR1 is SGHTA and CDR2 is FQGNSA. Trimming shortened V by 2 bases and J by 6 bases, and 8 bases separated the two germline ends. CDR3 length: 13 amino acids. CDR3 DNA: TGTGCCAGCAGCTTATTTCACGGCAATGAGCAGTTCTTC. It translates to CASSLFHGNEQFF. The full variable domain, its missing parts supplied by reference TRBV7-2 and TRBJ2-1, is GAGVSQSPSNKVTEKGKDVELRCDPISGHTALYWYRQSLGQGLEFLIYFQGNSAPDKSGLPSDRFSAERTGGSVSTLTIQRTQQEDSAVYLCASSLFHGNEQFFGPGTRLTVL.

Ten or more counts support this clonotype. The J gene is TRBJ2-7, the V gene TRBV29-1; 7 bases agree with TRBD1. Germline CDR1 reads SQVTM; CDR2 reads ANQGSEA. V shed 6 bases and J 5 bases; nucleotides not matched to a gene: 10. The CDR3 runs to 13 residues. CDR3: CSVLTGSKDEQYF. CDR3 in DNA: TGCAGCGTGTTGACAGGGTCAAAGGACGAGCAGTACTTC.

This clonotype has at least ten counts. The chain links TRBV10-3 to TRBJ2-5; TRBD1 matches 7 bases. This CDR3 spans 13 amino acids. Germline values: CDR1 ENHRY, CDR2 SYGVKD. Trimming at V came to 6 bases and at J to 4 bases, leaving 5 bases not matched to a gene. In DNA, the CDR3 is TGTGCCATCAGCACCAGGGGGTTAGAGACCCAGTACTTC. This gives the protein CAISTRGLETQYF.

The rearrangement joins TRBV6-5 to TRBJ2-5; no firm D call. This CDR3 has 16 amino acids. Trimming removed 6 bases from V and 2 bases from J, with 19 bases in between. Germline V CDR1 and CDR2: MNHEY, SVGAGI. CDR3 nucleotide sequence: TGTGCCAGCAGCCTATTGCGATTGCCTTCACAAGAGACCCAGTACTTC. It encodes CASSLLRLPSQETQYF.

This clonotype was seen a few times. This rearrangement joins TRBV9 to TRBJ1-1, with a weak D call TRBD1 (6 bases). Trimming took off 3 bases at V and 0 bases at J, with 12 bases between the two ends. Germline CDR1 and CDR2: SGDLS and YYNGEE. This CDR3 comprises 15 residues. The CDR3 region has the DNA TGTGCCAGCAGCGCCTCGGGGGGCCTGAACACTGAAGCTTTCTTT. It encodes CASSASGGLNTEAFF.